This passage covers 7 T cell receptor beta chains from one sample sequenced in a study of yellow fever vaccine responses in identical twins. TCRdb called the RT-PCR reads again in MiXCR, with one record for every CDR3 protein. The repertoire holds approximately 16,000 distinct CDR3 sequences, with approximately 80% as singletons. Here the sequenced sample was T cells from blood (PBMCs), unsorted or a sorted subset (not recorded which), taken before or after yellow fever vaccination (not recorded which). The origin of the receptors is a woman aged 18-29 years who received the yellow fever vaccine.

The V gene is TRBV11-1, the J gene TRBJ2-7, with 8 bases fitting TRBD1. This CDR3 region has 16 residues. Germline CDR1 SGHAT, CDR2 FQDESV (reference sequence). After removal of 1 base from V and 3 bases from J, the junction contained 8 bases not matched to a gene. This CDR3 is CASSLGWGQANYEQYF. In nucleotides, the CDR3 is TGTGCCAGCAGCTTAGGTTGGGGACAGGCGAACTACGAGCAGTACTTC. Based on the CDR3 plus reference TRBV11-1 and TRBJ2-7, the full variable domain is EAEVAQSPRYKITEKSQAVAFWCDPISGHATLYWYRQILGQGPELLVQFQDESVVDDSQLPKDRFSAERLKGVDSTLKIQPAELGDSAMYLCASSLGWGQANYEQYFGPGTRLTVT.

This chain uses TRBV7-1 with TRBJ2-7; no clear D gene. TRBV7-1 counts as an open reading frame of uncertain function. V gave up 3 bases and J gave up 4 bases, with 13 bases separating them. The CDR3 consists of 14 residues. CDR3 sequence reads: CASSSHPGSYEQYF. The CDR3 coding sequence is TGTGCCAGCAGCTCCCACCCGGGTAGTTACGAGCAGTACTTC.

V and J are TRBV4-3 and TRBJ2-1, with D possibly being TRBD2 (6 bases). Germline loops: CDR1 LGHNA, CDR2 YSLEER. The V end was cut by 0 bases, the J end by 8 bases, with 11 bases between. The CDR3 is 14 amino acids. DNA of the CDR3: TGCGCCAGCAGCCAAGAATGGCGGGGCGATGAGCAGTTCTTC. Translation gives CASSQEWRGDEQFF.

The J gene is TRBJ2-2, the V gene TRBV11-2; 10 nucleotides line up with TRBD1. Germline V lookup: CDR1 SGHAT, CDR2 FQNNGV. V shed 6 bases and J 6 bases; nucleotides not matched to a gene: 7. CDR3 length equals 15 residues. CDR3 coding DNA: TGTGCCAGCAGAAAAGCCGGGACAGGGGCCGGGGAGCTGTTTTTT. It translates to CASRKAGTGAGELFF.

This sequence joins TRBV20-1 and TRBJ2-5; 13 positions match TRBD2. Germline V gene lookup returns CDR1 DFQATT and CDR2 SNEGSKA (reference sequence). The CDR3 spans 15 residues. After removal of 6 bases from V and 3 bases from J, the junction contained 7 bases not matched to a gene. CDR3 in DNA: TGCAGTGCCCACGGACTAGCGGGAGAGGAAGAGACCCAGTACTTC. Amino acids: CSAHGLAGEEETQYF.

The chain is built from TRBV19 and TRBJ2-3; D gene ambiguous. Germline CDR1 and CDR2: LNHDA and SQIVND (reference sequence). This CDR3 region has 13 residues. Trimming took off 8 bases at V and 2 bases at J, with 11 bases between the two ends. The CDR3 here is CASYGLTTDTQYF. In nucleotides, the CDR3 is TGTGCCAGTTATGGGCTAACCACAGATACGCAGTATTTT. Drawing the rest from reference TRBV19 and TRBJ2-3, the complete variable domain is DGGITQSPKYLFRKEGQNVTLSCEQNLNHDAMYWYRQDPGQGLRLIYYSQIVNDFQKGDIAEGYSVSREKKESFPLTVTSAQKNPTAFYLCASYGLTTDTQYFGPGTRLTVL.

This clonotype has just one count. The limits of the CDR3 on the DNA are not certain, so only TCRdb's listed CDR3 is given. CDR3 region: CSASLGETTPGSCFF. The rearrangement joins TRBV29-1 to TRBJ2-2; no check of the table's D call, TRBD1, against the DNA was made. The CDR3 is 15 amino acids long, termini counted. From germline, CDR1 is SQVTM and CDR2 ANQGSEA.